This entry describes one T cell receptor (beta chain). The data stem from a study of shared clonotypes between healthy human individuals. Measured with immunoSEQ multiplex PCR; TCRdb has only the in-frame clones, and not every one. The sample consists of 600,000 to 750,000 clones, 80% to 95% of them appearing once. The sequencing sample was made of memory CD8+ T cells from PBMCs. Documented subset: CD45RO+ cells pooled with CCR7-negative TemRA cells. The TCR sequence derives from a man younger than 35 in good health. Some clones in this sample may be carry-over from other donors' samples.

The CDR3: CASSYNAPGTSHEQYF. The CDR3, as DNA: TGTGCCAGCAGTTATAATGCCCCCGGGACCAGCCACGAGCAGTACTTC. The gene calls are TRBV6-6 and TRBJ2-7; either TRBD1 or TRBD2 may fit D (5 bases each). Germline CDR1 reads MNHNY; CDR2 reads SVGAGI (reference sequence). Trimming shortened V by 3 bases and J by 5 bases, and 20 bases separated the two germline ends. The CDR3 spans 16 residues.